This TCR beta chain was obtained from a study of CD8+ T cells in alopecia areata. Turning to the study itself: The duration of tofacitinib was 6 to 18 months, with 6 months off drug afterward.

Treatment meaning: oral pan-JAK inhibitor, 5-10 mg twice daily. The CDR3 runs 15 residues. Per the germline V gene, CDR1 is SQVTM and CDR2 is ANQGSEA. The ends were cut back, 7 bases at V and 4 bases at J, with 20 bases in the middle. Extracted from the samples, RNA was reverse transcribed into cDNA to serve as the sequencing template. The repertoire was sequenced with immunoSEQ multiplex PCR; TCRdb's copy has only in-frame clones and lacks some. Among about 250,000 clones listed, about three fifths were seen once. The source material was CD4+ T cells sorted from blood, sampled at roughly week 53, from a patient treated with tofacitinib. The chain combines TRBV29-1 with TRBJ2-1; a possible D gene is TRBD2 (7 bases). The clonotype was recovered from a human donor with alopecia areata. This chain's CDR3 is CSAPTGGLRYNEQFF. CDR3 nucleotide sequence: TGCAGCGCCCCGACCGGGGGGCTCCGTTACAATGAGCAGTTCTTC.